This T cell receptor beta chain derives from a study of T cell repertoires in cytomegalovirus infection. Across the whole study: Indicated by public TCR beta signatures were CMV infection and matching HLA type.

Study conclusions and caveats: Summed frequency of shared TCR beta families picked out CMV carriers who also had the relevant HLA. HLA-C-restricted CMV-specific TCR beta clonotypes prevailed in the ex vivo response.

This clonotype was seen a few times. Its target is not known. TCRdb reanalysed the reads using MiXCR and keeps one entry per CDR3 protein. The sample comprises 450,000 to 550,000 distinct CDR3 sequences, about 15% of which are singletons, and 20% to 30% rests with the top ten. J gave up 5 bases and V 7 bases, and 9 bases lay outside the gene matches. CDR3 length: 14 amino acids. The receptor was isolated from a human donor in good health (CMV status not recorded). Some clones in this sample may be carry-over from other donors' samples. V is TRBV12-3 or TRBV12-4 and J is TRBJ2-3; 7 bases fit TRBD2. The sample consisted of CD8+ T cells from PBMCs. CDR3 residues: CASIRAGSQDTQYF. CDR3 sequence (DNA): TGTGCCAGCATCCGAGCGGGAAGCCAAGATACGCAGTATTTT.